A selection of T cell receptor beta chains follows, all from one sample in a study of vaccination and CD4 T cells after COVID-19. TCRdb redid the calling of the PCR reads with MiXCR, one entry per CDR3 protein. The sample yields 14,000 to 15,000 distinct CDR3 sequences, around 50% seen once. Antigens for these TCRs are unknown. Sample: cultured CD4+ T cells from blood, taken after SARS-CoV-2 vaccination. Receptors originate from a human donor with COVID-19. Each CDR3 is given with its conserved first and last residue. A D gene is named only where the DNA matches it firmly. The listing skips clone size in some rows; elsewhere it reads once, few, many or a size class.

CDR3 | DNA | J | size | D | V
CASSRSLTGLGQRSVMNTEAFF | TGTGCCAGCAGTCGATCACTGACAGGTTTAGGTCAGCGTTCGGTCATGAACACTGAAGCTTTCTTT | TRBJ1-1 | NA | NA | TRBV6-1
CAISDRPNYGYTF | TGTGCCATCAGTGACAGGCCCAACTATGGCTACACCTTC | TRBJ1-2 | NA | NA | TRBV10-3
CASRDRTGSYEQYF | TGTGCCAGCAGAGACCGGACAGGGTCCTACGAGCAGTACTTC | TRBJ2-7 | NA | TRBD1 | TRBV6-1
CASSVGGVGSDTQYF | TGTGCCAGCAGCGTAGGCGGGGTGGGTTCAGATACGCAGTATTTT | TRBJ2-3 | NA | NA | TRBV9
CASSFSRGVLAGELFF | TGTGCCAGCAGCTTCAGCAGGGGGGTACTGGCTGGGGAGCTGTTTTTT | TRBJ2-2 | NA | NA | TRBV7-9
CASSSGGTPTGELFF | TGTGCCAGCAGTAGTGGGGGGACTCCCACCGGGGAGCTGTTTTTT | TRBJ2-2 | NA | NA | TRBV6-1
CAGSFVGGETQYF | TGTGCCGGCAGCTTTGTGGGGGGAGAGACCCAGTACTTC | TRBJ2-5 | NA | NA | TRBV6-1
CSATGTSADTQYF | TGCAGTGCTACCGGGACTAGCGCAGATACGCAGTATTTT | TRBJ2-3 | few | TRBD2 | TRBV20-1
CASSLIRGNEQFF | TGTGCCAGCAGCCTCATACGGGGGAATGAGCAGTTCTTC | TRBJ2-1 | NA | NA | TRBV6-2/TRBV6-3
CASSRVGNYGYTF | TGTGCCAGCAGTCGTGTGGGGAACTATGGCTACACCTTC | TRBJ1-2 | few | NA | TRBV6-1